This T cell receptor beta chain originates from a study of cytomegalovirus exposure and HLA in healthy donors listed by TCRdb under 2017. General notes on the study: An earlier analysis of 587 of the donors reported 250 to 350 Gb of sequence data and some 100 million unique TCR beta sequences from some 180 million T cells. An early release covering 550 to 700 HLA-typed donors comprised approximately 300 gigabases of sequencing data and approximately 85 million unique TCR sequences. Of the 398 genotyped donors, 81% fell in the genetic ancestry cluster associated with self-reported Caucasian donors. The aim of the study was to test whether cataloging public T cell receptors could identify signatures of past pathogen exposure. Using immunosequencing, the study profiled T cell repertoires from 500 to 800 subjects and related those repertoires to cytomegalovirus serostatus. Along with the roughly 710-subject first cohort, a separate validation cohort of roughly 110 different subjects was used. To predict cytomegalovirus infection status, the study combined high-throughput TCR immunosequencing, statistical association of individual TCRs with disease status, and machine learning. In a later analysis, previously published TCR beta repertoires from several hundred donors were re-analyzed and high-resolution HLA genotyping was added so that TCR occurrence patterns could be studied. Rather than using new phenotypic data, the later analysis identified candidate immune exposures from TCR beta sequences and from how often those sequences occurred across donors. To decide whether each TCR beta V gene segment behaved as functional or pseudogenic, an earlier analysis of fewer than 750 of the donors relied on high-throughput TCR beta sequencing. Alongside the repertoire data, information on donor age, sex, ethnicity and CMV serostatus was compiled. A later genetic analysis took genome-wide SNP genotypes for about 60% of the roughly 670 donors and used that subset as a discovery cohort. All discovery cohort repertoires had been generated using a single sequencing platform. Class I and class II HLA loci were covered by the typing at four-digit resolution. Typing coverage varied by locus: roughly 629-640 donors for A, B, C, DRB1 and DQB1; approximately 560 for DQA1; more than 600 for DPA1; 450 to 480 for DPB1. Because of strong linkage in the cohort, five DR-DQ haplotypes were treated as single units for association and clustering. Across around 400 genotyped donors of the cohort, an average of 235,054 unique TCR beta nucleotide sequences per donor were sequenced, and 15% to 20% of those sequences were non-productive. Broad study findings and their caveats: Presence/absence analyses assumed roughly uniform sequencing depth across donors, an assumption that may not hold. An association between a missense DCLRE1C variant and V-gene and J-gene trimming of TCR beta chains was found in a later genetic analysis and replicated in an independent cohort. Compared with equally common non-associated chains, HLA-associated TCR beta chains in a later analysis were more clonally expanded and had lower generation probabilities. A later analysis found that TCR association rates varied across HLA loci, with DRB1 alleles showing the most associated TCRs and HLA-C alleles the fewest. Strong co-occurrence of HLA alleles, especially DR and DQ, made assigning TCR associations to individual alleles difficult. In vitro tests confirmed that a few of the cytomegalovirus-associated TCR beta chains recognize cytomegalovirus antigens. Because some donors lacked HLA typing at each locus, the association tests relied only on the typed subset. A cluster of highly shared sequence variants was judged likely to represent a technical artifact of the sequencing pipeline. According to a later genetic analysis, donors in an Asian-associated ancestry cluster had fewer N-insertions in productive TCRs than the approximately 610-donor mean. For the cohort, immune exposure information was limited to CMV serostatus. About 17 rarely observed V segments, including chromosome 9 orphons, were excluded from the earlier analysis of a few hundred of the donors because counts were too low. Broadly in line with IMGT annotations, most TCR beta V segments showed up in productive rearrangements about 87% or about 30% of the time in an earlier analysis of several hundred of the donors. Most TCR sequences were seen in very few donors, while some public TCRs were found in many individuals. The authors suggested that the approach could potentially be extended to other disease states and immunological phenotypes. The study gave a list of 150 to 200 TCR beta chains associated with cytomegalovirus. In a later analysis, several top co-occurrence clusters were reported to appear linked to parvovirus B19, influenza, CMV and Epstein-Barr virus. In both the original and validation cohorts, the classifier was reported to diagnose cytomegalovirus status with high specificity and sensitivity. A further reported finding was that TCR beta sequences accurately predicted the HLA-A and HLA-B alleles for most subjects in the first cohort. Correlated functional status among segregating V segments might be attributable to linkage disequilibrium, but an unknown experimental factor could not be ruled out. Most CMV-associated TCR beta chains appeared to be HLA-restricted in a later analysis, and the HLA associations seemed to be driven largely by CMV exposure. Only TCR beta chains were sequenced in this cohort, and the absence of alpha or paired-chain data limited detectable features. The 87-base-pair reads could not distinguish some IMGT-functional V segments, including TRBV6-2 and TRBV6-3, so those segments were excluded. A later analysis associated 16,951 TCR beta sequences with specific HLA alleles at a false discovery rate of 0.05.

The library was produced with the immunoSEQ multiplex PCR assay. For the multiplex PCR, a mixture combining 60 forward primers for TCR Vbeta segments and 13 reverse primers for TCR Jbeta segments was used. The CDR3 region of rearranged TCR beta genes was amplified from genomic DNA by a multiplex PCR assay. The amplified TCR beta libraries were sequenced on the Illumina HiSeq System as 87-base-pair reads. Per the original workflow: A later analysis counted approximately 74 million unique TCR beta chains across the 550 to 750 repertoires, and approximately 11 million of these chains were shared by at least two donors. Raw reads were error-corrected and collapsed into unique sequences with a nearest-neighbor algorithm that merged closely related sequences to remove PCR and sequencing errors. CDR3 sequences were aligned to IMGT reference sequences to assign V, D and J gene segments. For a sequence to be retained, a match of at least six nucleotides was required to both a V gene segment and a J gene segment. Rearrangements were called productive when the CDR3 lacked stop codons and stayed in frame with V and J; all others were non-productive. Following IMGT convention, CDR3 was defined as the stretch from the second conserved V-encoded cysteine to the conserved J-encoded phenylalanine. Sequences without an unambiguous match to a single V gene segment were excluded from the earlier analysis of over 500 of the donors. An earlier analysis of 500 to 600 of the donors classified V segments as functional when productive rearrangements were above 56.7% and as segregating when the standard deviation between donors was above 5%. A statistical classification framework was built to diagnose cytomegalovirus status from the catalog of TCR beta chain sequences. V and J gene assignment, in a later analysis, came from comparing TCR nucleotide sequences with IMGT/GENE-DB human TR gene sequences. A later analysis assigned CDR3 sequences and most-parsimonious VDJ recombination scenarios with the TCRdist pipeline. In a later analysis, every TCR beta chain was defined by the combination of its CDR3 amino acid sequence and its V-gene family, and reads without a unique V-gene family were dropped. To address suspected cross-contamination and a sequencing artifact, a later analysis removed some 620 highly shared, low-generation-probability nucleotide sequences. In a later analysis, a clonal expansion index for each public chain was calculated from normalized within-repertoire ranks of inferred template counts. A later analysis computed generation probabilities with a VDJ recombination model fitted to out-of-frame rearrangements, and checked the results against IGoR. In a later analysis, TCR-TCR, TCR-HLA and TCR-CMV co-occurrence was scored with hypergeometric tests, and a repertoire-size bias correction was applied to TCR pairs. To estimate false discovery rates, a later analysis permuted the HLA or CMV assignments 20 times. A later analysis grouped co-occurring TCRs with DBSCAN, adding TCRdist sequence similarity when clustering within HLA-allele-positive subsets. Repertoires with fewer than 30,000 or more than 120,000 public chains, plus five repertoires with anomalous nucleotide sharing, were excluded from co-occurrence clustering. Entries here come from immuneACCESS through TCRdb and include only in-frame sequences with V and J called. Some clones fail to appear in such tables; in the studies checked, an unresolved V gene covers under half of the shortfall, and the cause of the remainder is unknown. Clone size and the V and J calls come from that table; the DNA yielded D and trimming. The sample table lists about 170,000 clones, 79% of them with a count of one. Jointly, the top ten make up approximately 2.1% of the sample.

As concerns this clone: Its antigen is not yet known. There are no base qualities to consult, and no much larger clone falls within one base.

The cohort comprised some 680 healthy bone marrow donors. Cohort members were all nominally healthy when sampled, although unrecorded immune exposures were likely present. The donor tested CMV seronegative, placing the donor among the 350 or so seronegative members of the cohort. Every donor gave a peripheral blood sample, and the peripheral blood mononuclear cells from that sample were used for TCR beta sequencing. The Qiagen DNeasy Blood Extraction Kit was used to extract genomic DNA from the blood cell samples. Taken from the germline V gene, the CDR1 and CDR2 loops are SGDLS and YYNGEE. The V end loses 3 bases and the J end loses 8 bases, and a stretch of 12 bases separates them. Its CDR3 holds 13 amino acids, cysteine through phenylalanine. Kept here is only the CDR3 DNA, which spans 39 bases and is read in frame from base 1.

This chain is built from TRBV9 and TRBJ1-3; confidence is insufficient to name the D gene. This TCR was recovered from a woman in her 50s in good health and CMV-seronegative. Material: PBMCs. CDR3 protein: CASSADTLDTIYF. The DNA sequence is as follows: TGTGCCAGCAGCGCCGACACCCTGGACACCATATATTTT.